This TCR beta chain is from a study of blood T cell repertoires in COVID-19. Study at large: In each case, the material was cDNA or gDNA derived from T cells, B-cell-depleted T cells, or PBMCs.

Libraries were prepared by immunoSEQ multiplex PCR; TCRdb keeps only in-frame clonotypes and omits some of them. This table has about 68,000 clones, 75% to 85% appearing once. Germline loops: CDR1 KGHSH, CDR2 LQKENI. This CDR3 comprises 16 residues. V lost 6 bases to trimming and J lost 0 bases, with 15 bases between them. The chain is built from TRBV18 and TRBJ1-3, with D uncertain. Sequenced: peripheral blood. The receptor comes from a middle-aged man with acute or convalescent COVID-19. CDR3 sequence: CASSLAPGASGNTIYF. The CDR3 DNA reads TGTGCCAGCTCCCTTGCCCCAGGTGCCTCTGGAAACACCATATATTTT.